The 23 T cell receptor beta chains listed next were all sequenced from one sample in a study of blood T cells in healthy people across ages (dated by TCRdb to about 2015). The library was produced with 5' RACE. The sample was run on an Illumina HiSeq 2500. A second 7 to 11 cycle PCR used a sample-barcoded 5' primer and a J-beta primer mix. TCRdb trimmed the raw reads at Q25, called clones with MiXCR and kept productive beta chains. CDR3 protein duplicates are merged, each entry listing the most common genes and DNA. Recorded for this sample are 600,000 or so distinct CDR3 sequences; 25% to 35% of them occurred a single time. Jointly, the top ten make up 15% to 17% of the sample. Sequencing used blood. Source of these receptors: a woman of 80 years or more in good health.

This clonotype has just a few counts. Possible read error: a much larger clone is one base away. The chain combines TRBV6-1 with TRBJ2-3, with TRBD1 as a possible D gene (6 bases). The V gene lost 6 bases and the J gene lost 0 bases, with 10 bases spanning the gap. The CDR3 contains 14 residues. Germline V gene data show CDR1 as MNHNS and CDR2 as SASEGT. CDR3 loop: CASRAGTSTDTQYF. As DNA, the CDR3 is TGTGCCAGCAGGGCTGGGACAAGCACAGATACGCAGTATTTT.

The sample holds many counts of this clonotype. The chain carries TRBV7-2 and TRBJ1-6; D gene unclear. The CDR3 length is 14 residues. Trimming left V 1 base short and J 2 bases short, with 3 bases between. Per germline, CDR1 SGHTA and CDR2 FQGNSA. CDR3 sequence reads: CASSLGAYNSPLHF. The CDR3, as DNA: TGTGCCAGCAGCTTAGGAGCCTATAATTCACCCCTCCACTTT.

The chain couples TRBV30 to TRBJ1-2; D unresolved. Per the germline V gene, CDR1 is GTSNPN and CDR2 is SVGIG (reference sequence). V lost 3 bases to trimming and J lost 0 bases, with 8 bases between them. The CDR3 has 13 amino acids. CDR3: CAWSPGANYGYTF. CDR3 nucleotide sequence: TGTGCCTGGAGCCCTGGGGCTAACTATGGCTACACCTTC.

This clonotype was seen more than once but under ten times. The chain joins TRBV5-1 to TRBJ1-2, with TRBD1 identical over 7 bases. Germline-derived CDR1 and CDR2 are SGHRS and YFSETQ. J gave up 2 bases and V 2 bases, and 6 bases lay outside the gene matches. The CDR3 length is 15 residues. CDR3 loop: CASSLEQGRNYGYTF. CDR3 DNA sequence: TGCGCCAGCAGCTTAGAACAGGGGAGGAACTATGGCTACACCTTC.

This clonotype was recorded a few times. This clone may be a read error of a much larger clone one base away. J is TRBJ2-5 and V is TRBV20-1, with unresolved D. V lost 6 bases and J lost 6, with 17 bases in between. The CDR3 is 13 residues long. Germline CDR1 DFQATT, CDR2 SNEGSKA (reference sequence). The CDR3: CSAKGENGQTQYF. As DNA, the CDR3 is TGCAGTGCCAAAGGAGAGAATGGGCAGACCCAGTACTTC.

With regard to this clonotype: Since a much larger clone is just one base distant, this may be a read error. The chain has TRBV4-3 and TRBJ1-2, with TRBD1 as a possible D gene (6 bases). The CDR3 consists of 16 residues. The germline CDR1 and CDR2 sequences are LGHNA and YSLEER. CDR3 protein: CASNQDQATGNYGYTF. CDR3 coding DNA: TGCGCCAGCAACCAAGACCAGGCCACAGGGAACTATGGCTACACCTTC.

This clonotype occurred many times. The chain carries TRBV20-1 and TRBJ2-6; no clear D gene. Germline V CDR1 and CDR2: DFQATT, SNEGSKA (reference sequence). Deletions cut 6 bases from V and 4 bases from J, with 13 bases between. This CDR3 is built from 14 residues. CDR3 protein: CSAHPGSGANVLTF. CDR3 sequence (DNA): TGCAGTGCGCACCCGGGTTCCGGGGCCAACGTCCTGACTTTC.

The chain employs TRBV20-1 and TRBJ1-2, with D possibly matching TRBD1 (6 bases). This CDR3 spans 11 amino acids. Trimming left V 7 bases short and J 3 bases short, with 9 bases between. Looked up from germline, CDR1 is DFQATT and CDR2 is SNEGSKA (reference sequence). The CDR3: CSGGADYGYTF. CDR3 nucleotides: TGCAGTGGGGGGGCAGACTATGGCTACACCTTC.

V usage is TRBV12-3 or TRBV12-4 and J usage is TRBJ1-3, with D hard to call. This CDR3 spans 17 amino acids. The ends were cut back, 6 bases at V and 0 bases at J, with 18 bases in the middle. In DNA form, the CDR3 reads TGTGCCAGCAGGCACACAGAAGACGGCCTCTCTGGAAACACCATATATTTT. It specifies CASRHTEDGLSGNTIYF.

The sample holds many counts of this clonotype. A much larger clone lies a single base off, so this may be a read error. CDR3 nucleotide sequence: TGTGCCAGCAGTTTCCCGGGGACTCCTACGCGAGAGCAGTACTTC. Residues: CASSFPGTPTREQYF. The chain uses TRBV27 and TRBJ2-5; D possibly corresponds to TRBD2 (6 bases). This CDR3 has 15 amino acids. V lost 3 bases to trimming and J lost 11 bases, with 22 bases between them. Per the germline V gene, CDR1 is MNHEY and CDR2 is SMNVEV (reference sequence).

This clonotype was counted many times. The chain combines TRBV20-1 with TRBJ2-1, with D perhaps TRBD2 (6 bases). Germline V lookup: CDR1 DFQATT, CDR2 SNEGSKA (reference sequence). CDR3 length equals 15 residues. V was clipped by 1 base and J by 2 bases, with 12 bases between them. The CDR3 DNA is TGCAGTGCTAGAGGTGCGGGGAGGACCTACAATGAGCAGTTCTTC. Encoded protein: CSARGAGRTYNEQFF.

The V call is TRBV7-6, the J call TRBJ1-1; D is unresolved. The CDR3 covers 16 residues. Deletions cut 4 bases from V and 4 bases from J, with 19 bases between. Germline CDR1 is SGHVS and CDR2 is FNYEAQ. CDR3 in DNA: TGTGCCAGCAGCTCCCTAACGTTGGGAATGGGCACTGAAGCTTTCTTT. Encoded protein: CASSSLTLGMGTEAFF. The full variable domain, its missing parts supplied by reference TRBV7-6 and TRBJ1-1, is GAGVSQSPRYKVTKRGQDVALRCDPISGHVSLYWYRQALGQGPEFLTYFNYEAQQDKSGLPNDRFSAERPEGSISTLTIQRTEQRDSAMYRCASSSLTLGMGTEAFFGQGTRLTVV.

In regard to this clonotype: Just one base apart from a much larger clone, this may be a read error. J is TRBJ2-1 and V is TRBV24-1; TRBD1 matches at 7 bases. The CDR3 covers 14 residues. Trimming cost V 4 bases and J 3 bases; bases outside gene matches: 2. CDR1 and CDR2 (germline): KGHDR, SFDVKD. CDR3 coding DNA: TGTGCCACCAGTGAGTCAGGGGGCTACAATGAGCAGTTCTTC. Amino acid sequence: CATSESGGYNEQFF.

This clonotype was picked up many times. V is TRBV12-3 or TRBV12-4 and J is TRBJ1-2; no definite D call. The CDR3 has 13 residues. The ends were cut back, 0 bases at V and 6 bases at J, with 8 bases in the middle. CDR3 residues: CASSLARSDGYTF. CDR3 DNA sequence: TGTGCCAGCAGTTTAGCGCGGTCGGATGGCTACACCTTC.

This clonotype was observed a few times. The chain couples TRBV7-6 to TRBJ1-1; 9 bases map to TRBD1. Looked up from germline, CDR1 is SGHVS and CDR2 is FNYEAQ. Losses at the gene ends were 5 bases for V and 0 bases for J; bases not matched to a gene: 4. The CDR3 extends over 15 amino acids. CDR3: CASSPGQGLNTEAFF. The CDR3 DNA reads TGTGCCAGCAGCCCGGGACAGGGATTGAACACTGAAGCTTTCTTT.

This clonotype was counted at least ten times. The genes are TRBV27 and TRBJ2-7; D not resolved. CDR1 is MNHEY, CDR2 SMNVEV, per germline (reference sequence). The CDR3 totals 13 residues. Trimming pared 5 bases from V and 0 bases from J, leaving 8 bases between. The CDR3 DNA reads TGTGCCAGCAGTCACCAACTCTCCTACGAGCAGTACTTC. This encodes CASSHQLSYEQYF.

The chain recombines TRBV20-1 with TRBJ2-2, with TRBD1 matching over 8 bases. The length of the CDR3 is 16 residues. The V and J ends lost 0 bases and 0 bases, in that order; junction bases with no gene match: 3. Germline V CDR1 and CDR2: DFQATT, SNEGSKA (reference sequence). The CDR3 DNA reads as TGCAGTGCTAGAGACGACAGGGGCACGAACACCGGGGAGCTGTTTTTT. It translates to CSARDDRGTNTGELFF.

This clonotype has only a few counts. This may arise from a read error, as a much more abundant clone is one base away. Here the CDR3 reads CASNSYNEQYF. The CDR3 DNA reads as TGTGCCAGCAATTCCTACAATGAGCAGTACTTC. V is TRBV21-1 and J is TRBJ2-1. The J call may be in error: the DNA end matches TRBJ2-7 better. TRBV21-1 corresponds to a pseudogene. This CDR3 is 11 amino acids long.

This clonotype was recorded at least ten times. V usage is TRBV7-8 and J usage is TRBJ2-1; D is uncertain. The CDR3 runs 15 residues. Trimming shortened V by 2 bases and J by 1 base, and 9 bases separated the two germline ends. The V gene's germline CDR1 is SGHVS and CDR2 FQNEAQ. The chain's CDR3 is CASSLLVGSYNEQFF. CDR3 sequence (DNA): TGTGCCAGCAGCTTATTAGTAGGGTCCTACAATGAGCAGTTCTTC. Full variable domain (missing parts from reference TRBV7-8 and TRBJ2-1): GAGVSQSPRYKVAKRGQDVALRCDPISGHVSLFWYQQALGQGPEFLTYFQNEAQLDKSGLPSDRFFAERPEGSVSTLKIQRTQQEDSAVYLCASSLLVGSYNEQFFGPGTRLTVL.

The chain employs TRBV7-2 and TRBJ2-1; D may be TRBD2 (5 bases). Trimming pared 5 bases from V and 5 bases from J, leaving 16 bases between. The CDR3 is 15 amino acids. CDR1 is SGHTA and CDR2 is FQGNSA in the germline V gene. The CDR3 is CASSNLVGGHNEQFF. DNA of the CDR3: TGTGCCAGCAGCAATCTAGTCGGAGGACACAATGAGCAGTTCTTC. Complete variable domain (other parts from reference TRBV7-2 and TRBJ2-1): GAGVSQSPSNKVTEKGKDVELRCDPISGHTALYWYRQSLGQGLEFLIYFQGNSAPDKSGLPSDRFSAERTGGSVSTLTIQRTQQEDSAVYLCASSNLVGGHNEQFFGPGTRLTVL.

Here the CDR3 reads CASSRDGESAYEQYF. In nucleotides, the CDR3 is TGTGCCAGCAGCAGGGACGGTGAGAGCGCCTACGAGCAGTACTTC. The chain uses TRBV5-6 and TRBJ2-7; D might be TRBD1 or TRBD2, each matching 5 bases. This CDR3 region has 15 residues. CDR1 and CDR2 from the germline V gene are SGHDT and YYEEEE. Trimming removed 4 bases at V and 2 bases at J, with 16 bases between.

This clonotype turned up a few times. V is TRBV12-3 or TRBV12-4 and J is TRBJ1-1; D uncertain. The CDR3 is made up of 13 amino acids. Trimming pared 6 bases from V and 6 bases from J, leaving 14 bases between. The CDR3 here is CASSLREEPEAFF. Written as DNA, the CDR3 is TGTGCCAGCAGCCTCCGGGAGGAACCTGAAGCTTTCTTT.

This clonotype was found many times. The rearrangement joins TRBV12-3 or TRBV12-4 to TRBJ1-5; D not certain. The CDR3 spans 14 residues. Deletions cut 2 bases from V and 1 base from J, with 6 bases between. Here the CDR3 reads CASSLRMSNQPQHF. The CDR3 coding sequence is TGTGCCAGCAGTTTAAGAATGAGCAATCAGCCCCAGCATTTT.